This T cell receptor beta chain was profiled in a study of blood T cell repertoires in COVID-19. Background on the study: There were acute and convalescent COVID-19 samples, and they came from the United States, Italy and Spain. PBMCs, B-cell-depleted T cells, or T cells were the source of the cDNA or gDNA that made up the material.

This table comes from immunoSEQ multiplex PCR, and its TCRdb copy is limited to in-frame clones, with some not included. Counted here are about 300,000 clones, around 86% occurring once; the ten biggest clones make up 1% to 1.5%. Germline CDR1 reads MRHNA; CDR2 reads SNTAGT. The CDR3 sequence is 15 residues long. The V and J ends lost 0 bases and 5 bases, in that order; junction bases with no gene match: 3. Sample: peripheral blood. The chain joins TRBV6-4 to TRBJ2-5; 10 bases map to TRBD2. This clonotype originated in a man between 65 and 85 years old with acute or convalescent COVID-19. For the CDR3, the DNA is TGTGCCAGCAGTGACTCAGCGGGGGGGCCGGAGACCCAGTACTTC. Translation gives CASSDSAGGPETQYF.